This is a list of T cell receptor beta chains from one sample in a study of blood T cell repertoires in COVID-19. Sequencing was performed with immunoSEQ multiplex PCR; in TCRdb, only in-frame clones are kept and a portion is missing. In the table there are about 230,000 clones, 75% to 85% of which are singletons. The sequenced sample was peripheral blood. These receptors originate from a man aged 40-55 years who had recovered from COVID-19. CDR3s include the opening cysteine and the closing phenylalanine or tryptophan. D genes are given only for firm matches. The size of a clone is reported for some rows only, either as once, few or many, or as a class for expanded clones.

V gene,D gene,clone size,J gene,CDR3 protein,CDR3 DNA
TRBV7-9,TRBD1,-,TRBJ2-7,CASSVSAGTGLLQYF,TGTGCCAGCAGCGTAAGCGCCGGGACAGGGCTCCTTCAGTACTTC
TRBV19,TRBD2,-,TRBJ2-1,CASSKYSGRLNEQFF,TGTGCCAGTAGTAAATATAGCGGGAGGCTAAATGAGCAGTTCTTC
TRBV7-9,TRBD2,-,TRBJ2-5,CASSRLAGLQETQYF,TGTGCCAGCAGCAGACTAGCGGGCCTCCAAGAGACCCAGTACTTC
TRBV14,-,few,TRBJ2-7,CASSPHYYEQYF,TGTGCCAGCAGCCCACACTACTACGAGCAGTACTTC
TRBV6-5,-,-,TRBJ1-2,CASSSRRDYGYTF,TGTGCCAGCAGCAGCCGGAGGGACTATGGCTACACCTTC
TRBV7-2,TRBD1,-,TRBJ2-5,CASSLMTGGRETQYF,TGTGCCAGCAGCCTAATGACAGGGGGCCGAGAGACCCAGTACTTC
TRBV5-1,-,-,TRBJ1-2,CASSLGTDYGYTF,TGCGCCAGCAGCTTGGGCACAGATTATGGCTACACCTTC
TRBV7-2,TRBD1,-,TRBJ2-1,CASSFVSGARWTGNNEQFF,TGTGCCAGCAGCTTTGTTTCGGGGGCGCGTTGGACAGGGAACAATGAGCAGTTCTTC
TRBV27,TRBD1,-,TRBJ2-6,CASSRRDRASSGANVLTF,TGTGCCAGCAGTCGCCGGGACAGGGCCTCCTCTGGGGCCAACGTCCTGACTTTC
TRBV2,TRBD1,-,TRBJ1-5,CASSGGQAFNQPQHF,TGTGCCAGCAGCGGGGGACAGGCCTTCAATCAGCCCCAGCATTTT
TRBV15,-,-,TRBJ2-5,CATSRVGSQETQYF,TGTGCCACCAGCAGAGTTGGTAGCCAAGAGACCCAGTACTTC
TRBV6-4,TRBD1,-,TRBJ2-1,CASSPSGTGGSSYNEQFF,TGTGCCAGCAGTCCATCCGGGACAGGGGGCTCTTCCTACAATGAGCAGTTCTTC
TRBV6-5,-,-,TRBJ2-7,CASSLLHSLSYEQYF,TGTGCCAGCAGTTTACTGCATTCTCTCTCCTACGAGCAGTACTTC
TRBV6-5,-,-,TRBJ2-5,CASSSSGLPKETQYF,TGTGCCAGCAGTTCCTCAGGACTACCCAAAGAGACCCAGTACTTC
TRBV7-2,-,-,TRBJ1-1,CASRTQGPGGTNTEAFF,TGTGCCAGCCGAACCCAGGGACCCGGGGGGACGAACACTGAAGCTTTCTTT
TRBV7-9,-,once,TRBJ2-3,CASSPGGGTDTQYF,TGTGCCAGCAGCCCGGGGGGCGGGACAGATACGCAGTATTTT